This T cell receptor (beta chain) was obtained from a study of CD8 T cells in Susac syndrome. Study findings and constraints: In its TCR sequencing and HLA analysis, the study acknowledged that the number of individuals was relatively small.

Per the germline V gene, CDR1 is DFQATT and CDR2 is SNEGSKA (reference sequence). CDR3 size: 14 residues. The V end lost 3 bases, the J end lost 4 bases, and 15 bases lay between the germline ends. About this clonotype itself: Its antigen is unknown.

Random hexamers were used to reverse transcribe the RNA input (0.5 to 1 ug). TCRdb reprocessed the immunoSEQ multiplex PCR reads via MiXCR and lists one record per CDR3 protein. The sample consists of about 290,000 distinct CDR3 sequences, roughly 85% of them appearing once. The TCR originated in a human donor with multiple sclerosis. Input material: CD8+ T cells from PBMCs. The genes are TRBV20-1 and TRBJ1-1, with a tentative D call TRBD1 (6 bases). In DNA form, the CDR3 reads TGCAGTGCTAGTCTGGCAGGGGTCCGCACTGAAGCTTTCTTT. It yields the protein CSASLAGVRTEAFF.